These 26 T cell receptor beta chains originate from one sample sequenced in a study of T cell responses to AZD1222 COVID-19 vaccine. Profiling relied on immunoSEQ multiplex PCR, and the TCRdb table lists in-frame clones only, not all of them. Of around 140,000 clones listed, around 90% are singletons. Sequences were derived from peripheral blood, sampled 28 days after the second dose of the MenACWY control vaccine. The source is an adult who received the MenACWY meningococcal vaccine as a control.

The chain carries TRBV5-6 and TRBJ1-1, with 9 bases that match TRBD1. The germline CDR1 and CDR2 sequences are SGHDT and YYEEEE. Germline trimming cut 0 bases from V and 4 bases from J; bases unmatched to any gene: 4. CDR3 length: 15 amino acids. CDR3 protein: CASSLAADRGTEAFF. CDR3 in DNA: TGTGCCAGCAGCTTGGCGGCGGACAGGGGCACTGAAGCTTTCTTT.

CDR3: CASTRRVGDTIYF. In nucleotides, the CDR3 is TGCGCCAGCACTAGAAGGGTCGGGGACACCATATATTTT. The rearrangement links TRBV10-2 to TRBJ1-3; D uncertain. The CDR3 is 13 amino acids. The germline V gene encodes CDR1 WSHSY and CDR2 SAAADI. Trimming removed 7 bases at V and 8 bases at J, with 15 bases between.

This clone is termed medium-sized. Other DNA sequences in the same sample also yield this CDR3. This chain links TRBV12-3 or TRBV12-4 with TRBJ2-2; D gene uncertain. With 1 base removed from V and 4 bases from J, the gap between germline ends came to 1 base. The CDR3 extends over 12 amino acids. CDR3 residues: CASSLGTGELFF. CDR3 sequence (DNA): TGTGCCAGCAGTTTAGGCACCGGGGAGCTGTTTTTT.

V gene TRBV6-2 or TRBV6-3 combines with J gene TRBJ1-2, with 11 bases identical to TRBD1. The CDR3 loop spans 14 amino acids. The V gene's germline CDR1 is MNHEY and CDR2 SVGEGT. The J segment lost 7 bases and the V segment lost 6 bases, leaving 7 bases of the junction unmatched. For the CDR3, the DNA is TGTGCCAGCAGCAACCCCGGGACAGGGGGTGGCTACACCTTC. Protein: CASSNPGTGGGYTF.

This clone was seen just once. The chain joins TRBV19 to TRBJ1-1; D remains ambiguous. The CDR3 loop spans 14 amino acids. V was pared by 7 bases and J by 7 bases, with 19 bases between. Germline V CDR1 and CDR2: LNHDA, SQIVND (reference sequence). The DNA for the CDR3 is TGTGCCAGTAAAATAACGGCCAAGTTTGATGAAGCTTTCTTT. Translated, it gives CASKITAKFDEAFF.

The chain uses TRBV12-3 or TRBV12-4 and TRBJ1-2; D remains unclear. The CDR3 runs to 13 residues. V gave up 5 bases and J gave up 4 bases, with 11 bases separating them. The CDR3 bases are TGTGCCAGCAGTCCACAGCGGGTCTATGGCTACACCTTC. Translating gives CASSPQRVYGYTF.

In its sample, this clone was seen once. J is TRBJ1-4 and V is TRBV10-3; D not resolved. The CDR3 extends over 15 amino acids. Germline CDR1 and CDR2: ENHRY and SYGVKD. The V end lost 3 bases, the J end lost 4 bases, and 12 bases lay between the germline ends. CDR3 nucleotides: TGTGCCATCAGTGATAGGACGGCTTTTAATGAAAAACTGTTTTTT. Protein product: CAISDRTAFNEKLFF.

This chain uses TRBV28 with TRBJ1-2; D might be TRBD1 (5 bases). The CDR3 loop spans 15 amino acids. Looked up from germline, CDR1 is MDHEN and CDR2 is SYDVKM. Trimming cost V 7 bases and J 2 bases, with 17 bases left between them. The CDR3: CASTNQRGANYGYTF. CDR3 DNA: TGTGCCAGCACTAACCAAAGAGGGGCCAACTATGGCTACACCTTC.

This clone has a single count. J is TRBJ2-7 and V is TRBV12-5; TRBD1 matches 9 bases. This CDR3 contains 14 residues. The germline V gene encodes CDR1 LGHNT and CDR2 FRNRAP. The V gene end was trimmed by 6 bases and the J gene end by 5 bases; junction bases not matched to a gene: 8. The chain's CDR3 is CASGLGQGIDEQYF. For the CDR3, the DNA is TGTGCTAGTGGCCTGGGACAGGGTATTGACGAGCAGTACTTC.

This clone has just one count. The chain's CDR3 is CASSLGGGINEQFF. DNA of the CDR3: TGTGCCAGCAGCTTGGGTGGGGGGATAAATGAGCAGTTCTTC. This sequence joins TRBV13 and TRBJ2-1; weak D call: TRBD2 (6 bases). Germline CDR1 and CDR2: PRHDT and FYEKMQ (reference sequence). The CDR3 covers 14 residues. Trimming shortened V by 3 bases and J by 7 bases, and 13 bases separated the two germline ends. Full variable domain (remainder filled in from reference TRBV13 and TRBJ2-1): AAGVIQSPRHLIKEKRETATLKCYPIPRHDTVYWYQQGPGQDPQFLISFYEKMQSDKGSIPDRFSAQQFSDYHSELNMSSLELGDSALYFCASSLGGGINEQFFGPGTRLTVL.

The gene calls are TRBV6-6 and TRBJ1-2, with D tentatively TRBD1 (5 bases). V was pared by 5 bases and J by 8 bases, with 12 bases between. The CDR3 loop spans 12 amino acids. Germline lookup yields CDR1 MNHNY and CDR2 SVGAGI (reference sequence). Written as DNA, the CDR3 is TGTGCCAGCAGTCCCGGGGCCGGAGGCTACACCTTC. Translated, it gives CASSPGAGGYTF.

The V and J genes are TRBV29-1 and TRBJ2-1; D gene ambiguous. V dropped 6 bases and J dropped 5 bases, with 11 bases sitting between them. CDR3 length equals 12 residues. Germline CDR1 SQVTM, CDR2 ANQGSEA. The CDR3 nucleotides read TGCAGCGTAGGAACTTGGGACAATGAGCAGTTCTTC. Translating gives CSVGTWDNEQFF.

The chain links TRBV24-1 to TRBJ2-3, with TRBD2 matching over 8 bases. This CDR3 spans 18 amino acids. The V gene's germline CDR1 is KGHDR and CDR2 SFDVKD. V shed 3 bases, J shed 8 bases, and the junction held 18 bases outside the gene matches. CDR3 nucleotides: TGTGCCACCAGTGATACCAACGCGGGGGGTCCCCGGGGCGCTACGCAGTATTTT. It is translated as CATSDTNAGGPRGATQYF.

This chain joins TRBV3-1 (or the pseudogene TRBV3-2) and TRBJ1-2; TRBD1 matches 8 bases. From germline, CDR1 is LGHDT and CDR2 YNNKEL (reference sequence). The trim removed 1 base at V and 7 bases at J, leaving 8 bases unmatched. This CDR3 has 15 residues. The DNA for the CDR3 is TGTGCCAGCAGCCAAGTACACAGGGGGTCTGTTGGCTACACCTTC. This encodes CASSQVHRGSVGYTF.

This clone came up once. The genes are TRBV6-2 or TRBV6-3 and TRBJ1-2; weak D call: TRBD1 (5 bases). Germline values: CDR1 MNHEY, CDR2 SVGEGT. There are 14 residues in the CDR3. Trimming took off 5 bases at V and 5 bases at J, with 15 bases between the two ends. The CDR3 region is CASSAGTANYGYTF. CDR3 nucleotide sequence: TGTGCCAGCAGTGCGGGGACCGCCAATTATGGCTACACCTTC.

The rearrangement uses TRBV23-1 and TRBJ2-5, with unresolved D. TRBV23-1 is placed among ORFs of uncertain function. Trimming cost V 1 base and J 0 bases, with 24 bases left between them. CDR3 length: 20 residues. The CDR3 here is CASSQYRIYRTREYQETQYF. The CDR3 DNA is TGCGCCAGCAGTCAATATAGGATTTATCGAACCAGAGAGTACCAAGAGACCCAGTACTTC.

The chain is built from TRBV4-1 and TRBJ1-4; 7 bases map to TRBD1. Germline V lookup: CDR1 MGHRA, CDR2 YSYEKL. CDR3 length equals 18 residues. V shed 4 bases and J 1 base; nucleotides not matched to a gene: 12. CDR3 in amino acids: CASSLVTGAGVTNEKLFF. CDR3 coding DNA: TGCGCCAGCAGCCTTGTTACAGGGGCGGGGGTAACTAATGAAAAACTGTTTTTT.

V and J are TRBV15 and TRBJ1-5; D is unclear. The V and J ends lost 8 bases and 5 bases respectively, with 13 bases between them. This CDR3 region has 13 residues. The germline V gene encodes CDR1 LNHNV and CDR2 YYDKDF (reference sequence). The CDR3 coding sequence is TGTGCCACCGCTTGGAGTATGGATCAGCCCCAGCATTTT. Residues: CATAWSMDQPQHF.

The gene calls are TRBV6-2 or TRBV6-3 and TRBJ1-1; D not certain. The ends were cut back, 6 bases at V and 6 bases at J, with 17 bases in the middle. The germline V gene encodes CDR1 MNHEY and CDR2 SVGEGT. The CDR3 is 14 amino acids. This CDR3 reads CASSARQIAPEAFF. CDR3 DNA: TGTGCCAGCAGCGCCCGACAAATTGCACCTGAAGCTTTCTTT.

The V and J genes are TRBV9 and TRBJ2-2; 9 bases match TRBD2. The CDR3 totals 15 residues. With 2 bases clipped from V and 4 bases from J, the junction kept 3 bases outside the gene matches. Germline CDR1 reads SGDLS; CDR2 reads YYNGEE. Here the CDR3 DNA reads TGTGCCAGCAGCGTCGGACTAGCGAGCACCGGGGAGCTGTTTTTT. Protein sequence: CASSVGLASTGELFF.

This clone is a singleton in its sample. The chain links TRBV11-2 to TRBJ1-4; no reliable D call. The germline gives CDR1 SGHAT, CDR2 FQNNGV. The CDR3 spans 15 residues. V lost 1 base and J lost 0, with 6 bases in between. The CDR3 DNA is TGTGCCAGCAGCTTAGGACGGCCAACTAATGAAAAACTGTTTTTT. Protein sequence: CASSLGRPTNEKLFF.

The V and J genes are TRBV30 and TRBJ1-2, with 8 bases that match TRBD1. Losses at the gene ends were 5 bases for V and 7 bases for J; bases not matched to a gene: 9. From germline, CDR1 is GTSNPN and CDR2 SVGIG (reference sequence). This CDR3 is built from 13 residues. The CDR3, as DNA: TGTGCCTGGGGACAGGACAGGGCTAGTGGCTACACCTTC. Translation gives CAWGQDRASGYTF.

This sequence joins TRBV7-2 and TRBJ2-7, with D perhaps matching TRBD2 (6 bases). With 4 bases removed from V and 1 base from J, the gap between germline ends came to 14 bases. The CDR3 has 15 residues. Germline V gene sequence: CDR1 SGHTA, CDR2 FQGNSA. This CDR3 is CASSSRSGRSYEQYF. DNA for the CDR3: TGTGCCAGCAGCTCCCGGTCGGGGAGGTCCTACGAGCAGTACTTC. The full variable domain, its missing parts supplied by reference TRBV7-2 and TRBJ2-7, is GAGVSQSPSNKVTEKGKDVELRCDPISGHTALYWYRQSLGQGLEFLIYFQGNSAPDKSGLPSDRFSAERTGGSVSTLTIQRTQQEDSAVYLCASSSRSGRSYEQYFGPGTRLTVT.

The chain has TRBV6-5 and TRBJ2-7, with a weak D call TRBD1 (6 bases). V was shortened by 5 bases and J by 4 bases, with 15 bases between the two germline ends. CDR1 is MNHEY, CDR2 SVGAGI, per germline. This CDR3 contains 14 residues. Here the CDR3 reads CASSIAQGGYEQYF. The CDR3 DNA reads TGTGCCAGCAGTATAGCACAGGGCGGGTACGAGCAGTACTTC.

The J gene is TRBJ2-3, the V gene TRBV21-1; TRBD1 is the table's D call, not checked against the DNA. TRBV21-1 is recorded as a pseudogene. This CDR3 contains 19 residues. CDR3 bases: TGTGCCAGCAGCTTCGATGGACAGTTTCCACTTCTATCGGGAGATACGCAGTATTTT. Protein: CASSFDGQFPLLSGDTQYF.

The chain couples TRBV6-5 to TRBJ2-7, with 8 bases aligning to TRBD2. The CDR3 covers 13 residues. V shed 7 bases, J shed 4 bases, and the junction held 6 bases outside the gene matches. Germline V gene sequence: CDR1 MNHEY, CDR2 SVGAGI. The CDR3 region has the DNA TGTGCCAGCACTCGGGGGGGGTCTTACGAGCAGTACTTC. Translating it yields CASTRGGSYEQYF.